This TCR beta chain is from a study of blood T cell repertoires in COVID-19. As processed by the authors: By means of reference gene primer amplification, nucleated cell counts were estimated. The protocol was immunoSEQ multiplex PCR, while the TCRdb copy is restricted to in-frame clones and leaves out a portion. V and J calls and clone size are given by that table; D and trimming were obtained from the DNA. This table holds some 430,000 clones, about 90% found once. Germline V lookup: CDR1 LGHDT, CDR2 YNNKEL (reference sequence). The V end was cut by 10 bases, the J end by 7 bases, with 14 bases between. The CDR3 runs to 12 residues. The count of this clone is one.

The chain recombines TRBV3-1 (or the pseudogene TRBV3-2) with TRBJ1-5; no firm D call. The TCR sequence derives from a man aged 18 to 30 who had recovered from COVID-19. Sequenced input: PBMCs or T cells enriched from blood (not recorded which). The CDR3 region has the DNA TGTGCCACCCCTTATCGGGGACAGCCCCAGCATTTT. Protein sequence: CATPYRGQPQHF.